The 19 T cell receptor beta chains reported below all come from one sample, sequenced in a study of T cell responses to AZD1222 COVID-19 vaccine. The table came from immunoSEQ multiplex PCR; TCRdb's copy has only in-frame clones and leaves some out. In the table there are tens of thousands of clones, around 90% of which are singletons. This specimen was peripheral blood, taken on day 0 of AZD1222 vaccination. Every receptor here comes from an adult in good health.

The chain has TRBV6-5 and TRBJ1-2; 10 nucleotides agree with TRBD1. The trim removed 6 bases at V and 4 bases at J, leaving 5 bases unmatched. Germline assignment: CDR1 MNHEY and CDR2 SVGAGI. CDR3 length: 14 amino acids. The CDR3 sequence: CASRETGGVYGYTF. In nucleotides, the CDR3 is TGTGCCAGCAGGGAGACAGGGGGCGTCTATGGCTACACCTTC.

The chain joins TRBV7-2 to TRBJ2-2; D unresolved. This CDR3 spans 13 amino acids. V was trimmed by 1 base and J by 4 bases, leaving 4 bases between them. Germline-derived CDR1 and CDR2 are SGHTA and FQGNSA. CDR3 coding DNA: TGTGCCAGCAGCTTAGGCCGCACCGGGGAGCTGTTTTTT. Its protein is CASSLGRTGELFF. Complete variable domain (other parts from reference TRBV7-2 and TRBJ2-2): GAGVSQSPSNKVTEKGKDVELRCDPISGHTALYWYRQSLGQGLEFLIYFQGNSAPDKSGLPSDRFSAERTGGSVSTLTIQRTQQEDSAVYLCASSLGRTGELFFGEGSRLTVL.

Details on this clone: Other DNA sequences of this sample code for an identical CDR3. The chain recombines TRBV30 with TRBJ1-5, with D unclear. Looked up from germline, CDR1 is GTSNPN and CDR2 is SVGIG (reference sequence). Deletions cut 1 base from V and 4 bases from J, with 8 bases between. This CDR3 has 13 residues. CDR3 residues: CAWSARGNQPQHF. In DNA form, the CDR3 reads TGTGCCTGGAGTGCCCGGGGAAATCAGCCCCAGCATTTT.

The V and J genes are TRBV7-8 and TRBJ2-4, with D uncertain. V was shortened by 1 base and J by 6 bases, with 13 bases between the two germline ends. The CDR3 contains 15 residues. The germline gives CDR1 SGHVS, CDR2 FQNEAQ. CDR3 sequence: CASSLGSGELNIQYF. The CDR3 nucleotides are TGTGCCAGCAGCTTAGGCTCTGGAGAGTTAAACATTCAGTACTTC.

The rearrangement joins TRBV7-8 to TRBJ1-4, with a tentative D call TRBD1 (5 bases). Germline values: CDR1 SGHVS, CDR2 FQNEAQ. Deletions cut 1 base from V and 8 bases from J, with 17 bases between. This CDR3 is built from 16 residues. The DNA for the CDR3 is TGTGCCAGCAGCTTAGGGCAGTGGACATTACGCGAAAAACTGTTTTTT. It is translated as CASSLGQWTLREKLFF.

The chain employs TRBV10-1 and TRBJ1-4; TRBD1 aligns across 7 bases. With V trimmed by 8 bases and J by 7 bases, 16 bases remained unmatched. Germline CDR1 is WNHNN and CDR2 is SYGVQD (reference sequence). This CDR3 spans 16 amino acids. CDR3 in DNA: TGCGCCAGCCCCGGCAGGGGGTATGGATGGGGTGAAAAACTGTTTTTT. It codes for CASPGRGYGWGEKLFF.

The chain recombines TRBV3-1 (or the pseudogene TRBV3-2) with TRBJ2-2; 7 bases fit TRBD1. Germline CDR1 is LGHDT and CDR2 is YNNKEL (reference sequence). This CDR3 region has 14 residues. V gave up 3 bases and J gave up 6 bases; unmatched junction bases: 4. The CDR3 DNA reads TGTGCCAGCAGCCAGCCAGGGGGTCCCGGGGAGCTGTTTTTT. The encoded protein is CASSQPGGPGELFF.

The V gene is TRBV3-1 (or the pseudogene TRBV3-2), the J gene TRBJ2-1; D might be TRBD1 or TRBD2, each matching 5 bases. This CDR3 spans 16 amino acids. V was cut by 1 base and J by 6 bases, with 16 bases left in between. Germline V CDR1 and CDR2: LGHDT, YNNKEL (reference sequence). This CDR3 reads CASSQAQGISANEQFF. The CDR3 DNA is TGTGCCAGCAGCCAAGCGCAGGGAATTAGCGCCAATGAGCAGTTCTTC.

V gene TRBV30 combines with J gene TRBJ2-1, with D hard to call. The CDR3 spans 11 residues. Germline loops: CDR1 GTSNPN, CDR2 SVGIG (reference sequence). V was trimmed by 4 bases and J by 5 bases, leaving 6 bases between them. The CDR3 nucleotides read TGTGCCTGGAACCGTAACAATGAGCAGTTCTTC. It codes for CAWNRNNEQFF.

CDR3 residues: CASGGPGELFF. The CDR3 coding sequence is TGTGCCAGTGGAGGGCCTGGGGAGCTGTTTTTT. J is TRBJ2-2 and V is TRBV2, with D perhaps TRBD2 (6 bases). Germline V gives CDR1 SNHLY, CDR2 FYNNEI. The V end lost 9 bases, the J end lost 8 bases, and 10 bases lay between the germline ends. This CDR3 has 11 amino acids.

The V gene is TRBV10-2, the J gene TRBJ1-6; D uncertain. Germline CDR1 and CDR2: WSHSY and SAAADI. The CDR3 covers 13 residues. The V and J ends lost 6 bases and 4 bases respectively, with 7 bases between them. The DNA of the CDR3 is TGCGCCAGCAGCGACCGATATAATTCACCCCTCCACTTT. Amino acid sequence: CASSDRYNSPLHF.

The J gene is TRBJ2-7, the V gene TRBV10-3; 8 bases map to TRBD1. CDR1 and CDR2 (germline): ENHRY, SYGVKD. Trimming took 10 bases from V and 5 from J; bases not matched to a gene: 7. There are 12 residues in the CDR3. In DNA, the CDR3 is TGTGCCAGTAGACAGGGGAAGCACGAGCAGTACTTC. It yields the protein CASRQGKHEQYF.

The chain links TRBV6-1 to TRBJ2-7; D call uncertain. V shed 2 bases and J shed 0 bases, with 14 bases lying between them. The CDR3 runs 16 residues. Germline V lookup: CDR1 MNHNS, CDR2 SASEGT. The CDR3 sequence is CASSEYAVNYSYEQYF. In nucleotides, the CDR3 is TGTGCCAGCAGTGAATATGCCGTAAACTACTCCTACGAGCAGTACTTC.

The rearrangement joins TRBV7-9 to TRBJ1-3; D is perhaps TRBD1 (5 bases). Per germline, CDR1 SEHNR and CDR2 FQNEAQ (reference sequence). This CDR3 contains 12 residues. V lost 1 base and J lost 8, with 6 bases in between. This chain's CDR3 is CASSLEGHTIYF. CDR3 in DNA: TGTGCCAGCAGCTTAGAGGGGCACACCATATATTTT.

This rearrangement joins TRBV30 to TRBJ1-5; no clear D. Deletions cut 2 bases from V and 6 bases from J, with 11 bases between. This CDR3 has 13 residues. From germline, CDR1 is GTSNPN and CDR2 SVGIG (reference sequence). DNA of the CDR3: TGTGCCTGGAGTTCTGCGGGGAGTCAGCCCCAGCATTTT. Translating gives CAWSSAGSQPQHF.

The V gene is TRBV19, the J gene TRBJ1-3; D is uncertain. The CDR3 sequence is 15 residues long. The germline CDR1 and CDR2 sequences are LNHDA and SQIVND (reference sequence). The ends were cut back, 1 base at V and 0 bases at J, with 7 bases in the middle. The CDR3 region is CASSIGTVSGNTIYF. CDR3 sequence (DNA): TGTGCCAGTAGTATAGGTACAGTCTCTGGAAACACCATATATTTT.

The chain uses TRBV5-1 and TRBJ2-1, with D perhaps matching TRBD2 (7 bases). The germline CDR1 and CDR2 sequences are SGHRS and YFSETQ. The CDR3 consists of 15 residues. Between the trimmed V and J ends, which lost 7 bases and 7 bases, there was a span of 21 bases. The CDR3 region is CASAPTGGPRNEQFF. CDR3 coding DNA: TGCGCCAGCGCCCCCACGGGGGGCCCAAGGAATGAGCAGTTCTTC.

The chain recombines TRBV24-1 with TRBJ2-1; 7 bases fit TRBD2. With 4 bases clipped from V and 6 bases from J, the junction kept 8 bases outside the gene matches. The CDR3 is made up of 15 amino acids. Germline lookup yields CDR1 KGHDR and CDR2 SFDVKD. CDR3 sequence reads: CATSDPRTRRNEQFF. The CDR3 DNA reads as TGTGCCACCAGTGACCCCCGGACTAGGCGCAATGAGCAGTTCTTC.

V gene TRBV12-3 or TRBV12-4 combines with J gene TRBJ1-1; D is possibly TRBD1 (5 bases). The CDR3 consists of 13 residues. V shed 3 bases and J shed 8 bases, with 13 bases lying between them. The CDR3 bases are TGTGCCAGCAGTTTGATGGTGACAGCCGAAGCTTTCTTT. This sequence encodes CASSLMVTAEAFF.